This TCR beta chain was obtained from a study of response to subunit inactivated influenza vaccine. This clonotype was counted only a few times. TCRdb reprocessed the RT-PCR reads with MiXCR, giving one entry per CDR3 protein. The data show hundreds of thousands of distinct CDR3 sequences, about 18% seen once. The length of the CDR3 is 15 residues. The germline CDR1 and CDR2 sequences are SEHNR and FQNEAQ (reference sequence). V lost 5 bases, J lost 7 bases, and 15 bases lay in between. The rearrangement uses TRBV7-9 and TRBJ1-6; D unclear. This TCR was sampled from a man in his fifties who received an inactivated influenza vaccine. Sequenced here: PBMCs from blood, sampled 5 to 6 days after vaccination. CDR3 in amino acids: CASSPATLVNSPLHF. The CDR3 coding sequence is TGTGCCAGCAGCCCCGCTACTCTGGTAAATTCACCCCTCCACTTT.